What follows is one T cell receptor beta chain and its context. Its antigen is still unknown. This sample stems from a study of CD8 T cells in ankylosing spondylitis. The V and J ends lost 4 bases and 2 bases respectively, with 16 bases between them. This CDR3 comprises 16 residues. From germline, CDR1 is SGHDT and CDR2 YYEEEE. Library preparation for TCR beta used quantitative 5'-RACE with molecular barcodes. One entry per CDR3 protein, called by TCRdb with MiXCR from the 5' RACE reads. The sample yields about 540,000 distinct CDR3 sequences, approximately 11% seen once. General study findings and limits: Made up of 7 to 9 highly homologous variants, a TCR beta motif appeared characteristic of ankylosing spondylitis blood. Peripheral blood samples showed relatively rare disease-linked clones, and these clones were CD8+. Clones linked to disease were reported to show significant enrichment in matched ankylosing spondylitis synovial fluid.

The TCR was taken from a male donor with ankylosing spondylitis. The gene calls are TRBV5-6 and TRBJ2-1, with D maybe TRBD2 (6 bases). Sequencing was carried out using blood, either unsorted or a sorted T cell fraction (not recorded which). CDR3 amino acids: CASSPGLLRAYNEQFF. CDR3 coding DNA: TGTGCCAGCAGCCCCGGACTACTCCGCGCCTACAATGAGCAGTTCTTC.